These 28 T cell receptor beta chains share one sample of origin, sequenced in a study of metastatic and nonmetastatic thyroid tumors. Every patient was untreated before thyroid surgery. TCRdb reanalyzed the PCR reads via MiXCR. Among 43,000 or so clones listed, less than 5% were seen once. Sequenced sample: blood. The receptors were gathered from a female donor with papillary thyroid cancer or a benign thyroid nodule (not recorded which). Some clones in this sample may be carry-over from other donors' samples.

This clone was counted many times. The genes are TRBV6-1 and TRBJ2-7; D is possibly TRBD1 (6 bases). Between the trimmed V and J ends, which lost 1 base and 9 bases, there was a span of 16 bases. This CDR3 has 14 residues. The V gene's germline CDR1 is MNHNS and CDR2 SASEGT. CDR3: CASSEVDSISGQYF. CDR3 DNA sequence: TGTGCCAGCAGTGAAGTGGACAGTATCTCGGGGCAGTACTTC.

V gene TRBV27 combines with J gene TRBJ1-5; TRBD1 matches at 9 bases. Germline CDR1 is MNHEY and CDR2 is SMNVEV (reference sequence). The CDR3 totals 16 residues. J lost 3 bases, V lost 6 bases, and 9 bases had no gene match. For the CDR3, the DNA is TGTGCCAGCAGATCTCAGACAGGGGGTTACAATCAGCCCCAGCATTTT. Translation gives CASRSQTGGYNQPQHF.

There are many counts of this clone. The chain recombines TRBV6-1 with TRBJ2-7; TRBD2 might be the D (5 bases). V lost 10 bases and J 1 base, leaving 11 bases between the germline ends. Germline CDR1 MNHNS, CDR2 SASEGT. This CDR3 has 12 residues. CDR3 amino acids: CATAARSYEQYF. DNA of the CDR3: TGTGCCACAGCGGCAAGATCCTACGAGCAGTACTTC.

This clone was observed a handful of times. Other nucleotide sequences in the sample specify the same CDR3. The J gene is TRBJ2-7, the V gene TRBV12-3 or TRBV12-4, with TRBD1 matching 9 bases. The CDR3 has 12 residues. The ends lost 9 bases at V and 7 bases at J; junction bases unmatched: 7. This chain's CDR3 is CASSTGGYEQYF. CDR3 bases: TGTGCCAGTAGTACAGGGGGCTATGAGCAGTACTTC.

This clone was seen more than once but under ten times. Here the CDR3 DNA reads TGTGCCAGCAGAGGACTAGCATGGAATTCACCCCTCCACTTT. Its protein is CASRGLAWNSPLHF. The chain carries TRBV6-1 and TRBJ1-6, with unresolved D. Trimming stripped 6 bases from V and 7 bases from J, with 13 bases between. Germline V gene sequence: CDR1 MNHNS, CDR2 SASEGT. The CDR3 length is 14 residues.

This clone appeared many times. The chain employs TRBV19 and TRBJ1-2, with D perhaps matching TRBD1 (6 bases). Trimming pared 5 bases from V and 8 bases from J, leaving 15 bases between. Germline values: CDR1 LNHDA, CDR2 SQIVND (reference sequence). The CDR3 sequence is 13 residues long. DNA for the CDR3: TGTGCCAGTAGTCTGACAGGACTGGGCGGCTACACCTTC. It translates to CASSLTGLGGYTF.

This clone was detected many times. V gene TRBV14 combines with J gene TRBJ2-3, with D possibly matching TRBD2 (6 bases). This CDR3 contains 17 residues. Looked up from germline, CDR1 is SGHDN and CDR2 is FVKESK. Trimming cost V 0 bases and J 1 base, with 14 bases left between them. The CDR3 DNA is TGTGCCAGCAGCCAAGATGGAGCTAGCGATGGCACAGATACGCAGTATTTT. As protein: CASSQDGASDGTDTQYF.

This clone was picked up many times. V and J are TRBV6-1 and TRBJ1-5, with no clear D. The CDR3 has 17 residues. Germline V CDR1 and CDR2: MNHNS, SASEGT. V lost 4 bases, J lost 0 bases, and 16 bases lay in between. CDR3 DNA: TGTGCCAGCAGTGCAATTCAAGGAAGGAATAGCAATCAGCCCCAGCATTTT. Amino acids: CASSAIQGRNSNQPQHF.

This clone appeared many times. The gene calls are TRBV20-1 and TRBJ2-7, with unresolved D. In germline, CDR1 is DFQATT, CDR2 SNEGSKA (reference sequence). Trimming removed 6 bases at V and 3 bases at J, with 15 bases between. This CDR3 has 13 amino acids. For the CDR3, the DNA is TGCAGTGCAAGTTGGCAGGATGGCTACGAGCAGTACTTC. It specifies CSASWQDGYEQYF.

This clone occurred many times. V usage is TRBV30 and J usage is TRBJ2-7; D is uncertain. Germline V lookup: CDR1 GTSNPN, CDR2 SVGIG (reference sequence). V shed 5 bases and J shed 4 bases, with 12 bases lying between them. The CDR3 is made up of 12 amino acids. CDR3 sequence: CAWETRRYEQYF. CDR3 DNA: TGTGCCTGGGAAACGAGACGATACGAGCAGTACTTC.

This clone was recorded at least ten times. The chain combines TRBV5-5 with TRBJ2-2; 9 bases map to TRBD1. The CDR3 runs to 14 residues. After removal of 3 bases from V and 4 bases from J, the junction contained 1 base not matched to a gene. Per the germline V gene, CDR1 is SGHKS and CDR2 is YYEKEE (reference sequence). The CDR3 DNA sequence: TGTGCCAGCAGCTCGGGACAGGGCACCGGGGAGCTGTTTTTT. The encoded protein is CASSSGQGTGELFF.

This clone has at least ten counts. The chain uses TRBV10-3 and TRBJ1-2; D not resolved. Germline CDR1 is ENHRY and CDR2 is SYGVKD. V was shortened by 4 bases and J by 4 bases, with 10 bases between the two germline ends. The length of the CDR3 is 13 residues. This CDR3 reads CAISGRAGYGYTF. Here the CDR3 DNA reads TGTGCCATCAGTGGAAGGGCAGGCTATGGCTACACCTTC.

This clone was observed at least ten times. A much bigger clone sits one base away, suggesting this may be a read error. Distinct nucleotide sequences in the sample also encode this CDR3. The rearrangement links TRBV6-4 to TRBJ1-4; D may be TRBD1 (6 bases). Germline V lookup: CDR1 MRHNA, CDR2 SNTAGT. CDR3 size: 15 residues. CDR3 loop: CASSDSGRGNEKLFF. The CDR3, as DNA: TGTGCCAGCAGTGACTCAGGCAGGGGTAATGAAAAGCTGTTTTTT.

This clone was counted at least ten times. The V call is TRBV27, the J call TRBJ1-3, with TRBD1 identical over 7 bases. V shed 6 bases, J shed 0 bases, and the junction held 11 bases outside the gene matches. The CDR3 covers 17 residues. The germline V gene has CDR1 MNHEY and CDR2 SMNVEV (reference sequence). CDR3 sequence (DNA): TGTGCCAGCAGCTCCCTCGGGACAGATTTCTCTGGAAACACCATATATTTT. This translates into CASSSLGTDFSGNTIYF.

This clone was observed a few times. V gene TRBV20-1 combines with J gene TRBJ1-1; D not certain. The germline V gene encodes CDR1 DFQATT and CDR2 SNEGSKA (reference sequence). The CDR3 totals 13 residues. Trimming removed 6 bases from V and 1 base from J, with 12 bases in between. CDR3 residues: CSASLEGNTEAFF. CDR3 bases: TGCAGTGCCTCCTTGGAGGGGAACACTGAAGCTTTCTTT.

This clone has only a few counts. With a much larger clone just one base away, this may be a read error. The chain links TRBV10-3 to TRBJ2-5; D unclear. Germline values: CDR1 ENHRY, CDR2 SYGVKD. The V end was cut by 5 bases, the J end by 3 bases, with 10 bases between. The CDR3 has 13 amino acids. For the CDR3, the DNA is TGTGCCATCAGTAAGATGTCAGAAGAGACCCAGTACTTC. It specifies CAISKMSEETQYF.

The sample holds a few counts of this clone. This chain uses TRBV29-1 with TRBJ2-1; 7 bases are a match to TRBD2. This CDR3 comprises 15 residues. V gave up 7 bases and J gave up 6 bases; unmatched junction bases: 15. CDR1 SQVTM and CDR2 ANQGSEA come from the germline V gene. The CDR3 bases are TGCAGCGCCGAAGACAGTGGGAGGGCTCTCAATGAGCAGTTCTTC. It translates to CSAEDSGRALNEQFF.

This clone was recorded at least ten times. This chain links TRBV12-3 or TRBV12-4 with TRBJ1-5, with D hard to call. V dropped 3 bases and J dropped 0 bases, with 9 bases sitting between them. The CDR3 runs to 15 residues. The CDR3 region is CASSFEGNSNQPQHF. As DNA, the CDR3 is TGTGCCAGCAGTTTTGAGGGAAATAGCAATCAGCCCCAGCATTTT.

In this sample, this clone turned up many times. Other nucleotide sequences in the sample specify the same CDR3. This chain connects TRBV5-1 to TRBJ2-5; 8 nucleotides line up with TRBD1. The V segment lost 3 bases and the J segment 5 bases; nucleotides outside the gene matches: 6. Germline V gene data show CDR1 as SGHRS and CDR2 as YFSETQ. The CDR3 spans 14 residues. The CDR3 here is CASSWTGIGETQYF. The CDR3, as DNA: TGCGCCAGCAGCTGGACAGGGATCGGTGAGACCCAGTACTTC.

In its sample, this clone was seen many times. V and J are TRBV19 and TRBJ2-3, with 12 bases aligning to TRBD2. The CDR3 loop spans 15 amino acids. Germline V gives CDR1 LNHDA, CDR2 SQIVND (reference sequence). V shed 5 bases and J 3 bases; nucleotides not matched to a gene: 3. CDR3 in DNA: TGTGCCAGTAGTCCTACTAGCGGGAGGACAGATACGCAGTATTTT. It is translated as CASSPTSGRTDTQYF.

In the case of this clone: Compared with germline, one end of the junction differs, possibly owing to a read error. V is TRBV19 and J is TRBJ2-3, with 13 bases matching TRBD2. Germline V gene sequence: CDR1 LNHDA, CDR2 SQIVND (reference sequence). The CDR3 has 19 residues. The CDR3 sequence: CASKGTSWTSGSEVDMQYF. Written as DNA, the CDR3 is TGTGCCAGTAAAGGGACCTCATGGACTAGCGGGAGTGAGGTGGATATGCAGTATTTT.

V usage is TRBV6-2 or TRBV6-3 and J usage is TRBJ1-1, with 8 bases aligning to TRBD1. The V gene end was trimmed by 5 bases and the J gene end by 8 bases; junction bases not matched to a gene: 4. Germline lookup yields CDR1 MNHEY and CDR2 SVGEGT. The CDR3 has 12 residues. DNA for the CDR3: TGTGCCAGCAGTGAGTGGGACAGGGAAGCTTTCTTT. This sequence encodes CASSEWDREAFF.

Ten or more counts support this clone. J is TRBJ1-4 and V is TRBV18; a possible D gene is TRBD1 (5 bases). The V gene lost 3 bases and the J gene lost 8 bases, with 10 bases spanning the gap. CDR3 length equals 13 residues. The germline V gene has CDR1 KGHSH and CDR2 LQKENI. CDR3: CASSPQGVEKLFF. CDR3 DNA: TGTGCCAGCTCACCCCAGGGTGTGGAAAAACTGTTTTTT.

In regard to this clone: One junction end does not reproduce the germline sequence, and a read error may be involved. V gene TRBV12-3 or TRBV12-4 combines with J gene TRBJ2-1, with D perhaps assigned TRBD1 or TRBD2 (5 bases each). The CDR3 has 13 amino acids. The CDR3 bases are TGTGCCAGCACTTTAAACCCGGGGCTAGGGAAGTTCTTC. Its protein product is CASTLNPGLGKFF.

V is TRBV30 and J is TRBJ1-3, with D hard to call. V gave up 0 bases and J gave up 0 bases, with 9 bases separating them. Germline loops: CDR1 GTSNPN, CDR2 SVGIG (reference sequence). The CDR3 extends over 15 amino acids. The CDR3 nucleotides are TGTGCCTGGAGTGTTTGGGAAAACTCTGGAAACACCATATATTTT. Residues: CAWSVWENSGNTIYF.

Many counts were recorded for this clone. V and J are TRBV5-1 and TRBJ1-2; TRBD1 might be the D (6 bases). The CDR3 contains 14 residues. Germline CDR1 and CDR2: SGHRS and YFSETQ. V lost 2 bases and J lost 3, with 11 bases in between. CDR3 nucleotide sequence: TGCGCCAGCAGCTTCGGGGCAGGGGACTATGGCTACACCTTC. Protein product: CASSFGAGDYGYTF.

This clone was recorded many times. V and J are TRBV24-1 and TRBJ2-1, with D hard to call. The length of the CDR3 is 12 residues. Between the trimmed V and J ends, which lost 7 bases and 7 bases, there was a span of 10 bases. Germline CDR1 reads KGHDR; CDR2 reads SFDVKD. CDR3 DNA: TGTGCCACCAGGCCGGGTGGGAATGAGCAGTTCTTC. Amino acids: CATRPGGNEQFF.

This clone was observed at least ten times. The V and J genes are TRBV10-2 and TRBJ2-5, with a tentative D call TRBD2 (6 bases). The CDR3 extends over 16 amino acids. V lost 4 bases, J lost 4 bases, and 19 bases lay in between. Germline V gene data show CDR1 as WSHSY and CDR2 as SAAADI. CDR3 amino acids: CASSGGAGQKGETQYF. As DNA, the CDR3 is TGCGCCAGCAGTGGCGGGGCAGGGCAAAAGGGAGAGACCCAGTACTTC.